This passage covers 5 T cell receptor beta chains from one sample sequenced in a study of T cells in tuberculosis. The protocol was immunoSEQ multiplex PCR, while the TCRdb copy is restricted to in-frame clones and leaves out a portion. Found here are more than 30,000 clones, around 97% of them singletons; the top ten hold 6.2%. The material sequenced was PBMCs. These receptor sequences come from a donor aged 10 to 29 with latent tuberculosis or without tuberculosis infection.

CDR3 sequence: CASSRGANVLTF. The DNA for the CDR3 is TGTGCCAGCTCCCGGGGAGCCAACGTCCTGACTTTC. This chain uses TRBV9 with TRBJ2-6; tentative D call: TRBD2 (5 bases). Trimming removed 7 bases at V and 7 bases at J, with 9 bases between. The germline V gene encodes CDR1 SGDLS and CDR2 YYNGEE. CDR3 size: 12 residues.

This clone came up once. V usage is TRBV19 and J usage is TRBJ2-7, with D possibly matching TRBD1 (5 bases). From germline, CDR1 is LNHDA and CDR2 SQIVND (reference sequence). CDR3 length: 13 amino acids. Trimming shortened V by 5 bases and J by 2 bases, and 10 bases separated the two germline ends. Here the CDR3 reads CASSAGLTYEQYF. The DNA of the CDR3 is TGTGCCAGTAGTGCAGGGCTAACCTACGAGCAGTACTTC.

The chain links TRBV28 to TRBJ2-3; the match to TRBD1 covers 9 bases. Unmatched junction bases numbered 2, after V lost 4 bases and J lost 3 bases. This CDR3 comprises 14 residues. Per germline, CDR1 MDHEN and CDR2 SYDVKM. The CDR3 DNA reads as TGTGCCAGCAGTTCAGGGACAGGGACAGATACGCAGTATTTT. Its translation is CASSSGTGTDTQYF.

This rearrangement joins TRBV29-1 to TRBJ2-7; TRBD1 might be the D (6 bases). CDR3 length: 12 residues. CDR1 is SQVTM and CDR2 is ANQGSEA in the germline V gene. Trimming stripped 4 bases from V and 3 bases from J, with 10 bases between. This CDR3 reads CSVGGRGYEQYF. The DNA of the CDR3 is TGCAGCGTTGGTGGCAGGGGCTACGAGCAGTACTTC.

This chain joins TRBV6-1 and TRBJ2-3; 14 bases align to TRBD2. V was clipped by 7 bases and J by 4 bases; unmatched bases: 4. The CDR3 consists of 15 residues. The germline gives CDR1 MNHNS, CDR2 SASEGT. CDR3 in DNA: TGTGCCAGCACTTCGACTAGCGGGGGGGCAGATACGCAGTATTTT. It yields the protein CASTSTSGGADTQYF.